Reported below is one TCR beta chain. Its antigen remains unknown. These data belong to a study of cytomegalovirus exposure and HLA in healthy donors. Points from the study as a whole: The study flagged some 180 TCR beta chains as cytomegalovirus-associated.

Use of 60 Vbeta and 13 Jbeta primers characterized the PCR. The assay was immunoSEQ multiplex PCR, and TCRdb's table has in-frame clones only and misses some. The repertoire has 100,000 to 150,000 clones, about four fifths of them found once; the top ten carry approximately 3.5%. This CDR3 contains 14 residues. Losses at the gene ends were 4 bases for V and 6 bases for J; bases not matched to a gene: 8. CDR1 and CDR2 from the germline V gene are SGHAT and FQNNGV. Sequences were obtained from PBMCs. This receptor was identified in a woman aged 40-49 years in good health and CMV-seropositive. The V gene is TRBV11-2, the J gene TRBJ1-2, with TRBD1 identical over 7 bases. The CDR3 is CASSYGTAKDGYTF. Written as DNA, the CDR3 is TGTGCCAGCAGCTACGGGACAGCGAAGGATGGCTACACCTTC.